The 25 T cell receptor beta chains below all came from one sample that was sequenced in a study of T cell clonality in common variable immunodeficiency. Study-level findings and limits: Reportedly, TCR beta sequences from common variable immunodeficiency showed fewer deletions and N-nucleotide insertions.

Antigens of these TCRs are unknown. The repertoire was sequenced with immunoSEQ multiplex PCR; TCRdb's copy has only in-frame clones and lacks some. The table lists 15,000 to 20,000 clones, with no singletons. Sequenced sample: peripheral blood mononuclear cells. These receptor sequences come from a human donor with common variable immunodeficiency.

This clone was counted ten times or more. The sequence runs out 3 residues before the end of the CDR3; the remainder is reconstructed from the germline J gene. The V gene is TRBV7-9, the J gene TRBJ2-1; TRBD2 aligns across 9 bases. Germline V gene lookup returns CDR1 SEHNR and CDR2 FQNEAQ (reference sequence). With 6 bases clipped from V and 8 bases from J, the junction kept 11 bases outside the gene matches. The CDR3 length is 15 residues. The sequenced part of the CDR3 DNA is TGTGCCAGCAGTCAAGCCTTACTAGCGGGCGATGAG. Translated: CASSQALLAGDE. The complete CDR3 sequence is CASSQALLAGDEQFF.

This clone was seen at least ten times. Read coverage stops 3 residues before the CDR3 terminus; the germline J gene supplies the remainder. The V and J genes are TRBV30 and TRBJ1-5; D gene unclear. The length of the CDR3 is 13 residues. V lost 0 bases to trimming and J lost 3 bases, with 6 bases between them. Germline V gene lookup returns CDR1 GTSNPN and CDR2 SVGIG (reference sequence). CDR3 protein: CAWSVQNNQPQHF. The CDR3 DNA, read in part, is TGTGCCTGGAGTGTACAGAACAATCAGCCC.

This clone has at least ten counts. The read terminates 3 residues ahead of where the CDR3 ends, so the germline J gene completes it. The chain employs TRBV18 and TRBJ2-3; D not certain. Germline V gives CDR1 KGHSH, CDR2 LQKENI. The V gene lost 3 bases and the J gene lost 0 bases, with 10 bases spanning the gap. The CDR3 has 15 residues. The part of the CDR3 DNA that was read is TGTGCCAGCTCACCGGGCGAAGCTAGCACAGATACG. This gives the protein CASSPGEASTDT. The CDR3, in full, reads CASSPGEASTDTQYF.

This clone was seen at least ten times. Read data end 3 residues before the CDR3 end; the end is taken from the germline J gene. The J gene is TRBJ1-1, the V gene TRBV27, with D maybe TRBD1 (5 bases). This CDR3 has 15 residues. The V end lost 0 bases, the J end lost 4 bases, and 12 bases lay between the germline ends. Germline CDR1 MNHEY, CDR2 SMNVEV (reference sequence). The CDR3 sequence is CASSLSPQGSTEAFF. CDR3 DNA, as far as it was read: TGTGCCAGCAGTTTATCGCCTCAGGGATCCACTGAA.

This clone was counted many times. From the germline J gene comes the end of the CDR3, since the read stops 3 residues before it. V is TRBV2 and J is TRBJ2-2, with TRBD2 matching 8 bases. The CDR3 consists of 16 residues. Germline V gives CDR1 SNHLY, CDR2 FYNNEI. V lost 1 base, J lost 4 bases, and 5 bases stayed unmatched. The CDR3 here is CASSEEAGDITGELFF. The part of the CDR3 DNA that was read is TGTGCCAGCAGTGAAGAAGCGGGAGATATCACCGGGGAG.

This clone was seen ten or more times. CDR3 sequence: CASSLTGGDQPQHF. Partial CDR3 DNA: TGCGCCAGCAGCTTAACAGGGGGGGATCAGCCC. The chain links TRBV5-1 to TRBJ1-5, with TRBD1 identical over 8 bases. The missing CDR3 end, 3 residues past where the read stops, is filled in from the germline J gene. The ends lost 2 bases at V and 5 bases at J; junction bases unmatched: 3. The CDR3 length is 14 residues. Germline CDR1 SGHRS, CDR2 YFSETQ.

This clone was observed many times. Partial CDR3 DNA: TGCAGTGCTGTCGCCGGGAATTCACCC. Protein sequence: CSAVAGNSP. The whole CDR3 protein is CSAVAGNSPLHF. The rearrangement uses TRBV20-1 and TRBJ1-6, with D unresolved. The CDR3 goes on 3 residues after the read ends, and that part is filled in from the germline J gene. V shed 5 bases and J shed 7 bases, with 9 bases lying between them. The germline V gene encodes CDR1 DFQATT and CDR2 SNEGSKA (reference sequence). CDR3 length: 12 amino acids.

This clone was seen only a few times. The CDR3 is cut off 3 residues early in the read; its end comes from the germline J gene. The chain couples TRBV16 to TRBJ1-5, with D possibly TRBD1 on 5 matching bases. The CDR3 contains 15 residues. V was shortened by 0 bases and J by 2 bases, with 8 bases between the two germline ends. Germline lookup yields CDR1 KGHSY and CDR2 FQNENV. Incomplete CDR3 DNA: TGTGCCAGCAGCCAATCAGGGGTCGGCAATCAGCCC. It encodes CASSQSGVGNQP. The entire CDR3 protein reads CASSQSGVGNQPQHF.

In this sample, this clone turned up many times. The read terminates 3 residues ahead of where the CDR3 ends, so the germline J gene completes it. The chain uses TRBV20-1 and TRBJ2-3; possible D gene TRBD2, 5 bases. V was shortened by 8 bases and J by 1 base, with 13 bases between the two germline ends. CDR3 size: 13 residues. CDR1 is DFQATT, CDR2 SNEGSKA, per germline (reference sequence). CDR3 sequence reads: CSYPRGRTDTQYF. The covered CDR3 bases are TGCAGTTACCCCCGGGGTCGCACAGATACG.

This clone has a count of ten or more. The CDR3 is cut off 3 residues early in the read; its end comes from the germline J gene. J is TRBJ2-7 and V is TRBV11-2, with 7 bases matching TRBD2. The CDR3 covers 15 residues. V lost 5 bases, J lost 4 bases, and 11 bases stayed unmatched. CDR1 SGHAT and CDR2 FQNNGV come from the germline V gene. The CDR3 DNA, read in part, is TGTGCCAGCAGCCCAACCGGGACTATCCTTTACGAG. Translation gives CASSPTGTILYE. The whole CDR3 protein is CASSPTGTILYEQYF. Filled out from reference TRBV11-2 and TRBJ2-7, the complete variable domain reads EAGVAQSPRYKIIEKRQSVAFWCNPISGHATLYWYQQILGQGPKLLIQFQNNGVVDDSQLPKDRFSAERLKGVDSTLKIQPAKLEDSAVYLCASSPTGTILYEQYFGPGTRLTVT.

This clone was seen a handful of times. With the read ending 3 residues before the CDR3 end, the germline J gene is used to fill in that end. The chain links TRBV7-3 to TRBJ1-6; TRBD1 matches at 9 bases. V shed 5 bases, J shed 11 bases, and the junction held 4 bases outside the gene matches. The CDR3 covers 13 residues. The germline CDR1 and CDR2 sequences are SGHTA and FQGTGA. The CDR3 spells CASSLGQGPPLHF. Partial CDR3 DNA: TGTGCCAGCAGCCTCGGACAGGGGCCACCC.

This clone was seen more than once but under ten times. The CDR3 end lies 3 residues beyond the end of the read and is filled in from the germline J gene. The V and J genes are TRBV30 and TRBJ1-1, with D tentatively TRBD1 (5 bases). This CDR3 contains 14 residues. V was cut by 5 bases and J by 4 bases, with 17 bases left in between. The V gene's germline CDR1 is GTSNPN and CDR2 SVGIG (reference sequence). Here the CDR3 reads CAWGGRSPSTEAFF. Incomplete CDR3 DNA: TGTGCCTGGGGGGGGAGGTCACCGAGCACTGAA.

A note on this clone: The read halts 3 residues ahead of the CDR3 end, with the missing end drawn from the germline J gene. V gene TRBV30 combines with J gene TRBJ1-3; 8 positions agree with TRBD1. The CDR3 has 15 amino acids. Germline loops: CDR1 GTSNPN, CDR2 SVGIG (reference sequence). Germline trimming cut 5 bases from V and 0 bases from J; bases unmatched to any gene: 6. The sequenced part of the CDR3 DNA is TGTGCCTGGGGGACAGGACAGTTCTCTGGAAACACC. Amino acid sequence: CAWGTGQFSGNT. From start to end, the CDR3 is CAWGTGQFSGNTIYF.

This clone was recorded many times. The CDR3 end is not reached by the read, which stops 3 residues before it; the germline J gene fills it in. The chain is built from TRBV19 and TRBJ1-1; 7 bases are a match to TRBD1. From germline, CDR1 is LNHDA and CDR2 SQIVND (reference sequence). The CDR3 is made up of 13 amino acids. V dropped 6 bases and J dropped 4; count of bases not matched to a gene: 5. The sequenced CDR3 bases are TGTGCCAGTAGCGCGACAGGGTCCACTGAA. Amino acid sequence: CASSATGSTE. The entire CDR3 protein is CASSATGSTEAFF.

A few counts support this clone. From the germline J gene comes the end of the CDR3, since the read stops 3 residues before it. The rearrangement joins TRBV2 to TRBJ2-2; D assignment may be TRBD1 or TRBD2 (7 bases each). This CDR3 spans 17 amino acids. The germline V and J ends were trimmed by 6 bases and 2 bases, with 19 bases remaining between them. CDR1 and CDR2 from the germline V gene are SNHLY and FYNNEI. The CDR3 DNA, read in part, is TGTGCCAGCAGGAGGGGAGGGGGCAGGGGTAACACCGGGGAG. It codes for CASRRGGGRGNTGE. The CDR3 in its entirety is CASRRGGGRGNTGELFF.

At least ten counts were recorded for this clone. Sequencing ends 3 residues short of the CDR3 end; the germline J gene provides the rest. V usage is TRBV5-1 and J usage is TRBJ1-2; 10 bases are shared with TRBD1. CDR1 and CDR2 from the germline V gene are SGHRS and YFSETQ. The CDR3 covers 14 residues. Incomplete CDR3 DNA: TGCGCCACTGCACAATTGGACAGGGGGGACGGC. The encoded protein is CATAQLDRGDG. The whole CDR3 sequence reads CATAQLDRGDGYTF.

The table lists this clone with many counts. The CDR3 extends 3 residues past the end of the read, so its final part is completed from the germline J gene. The chain is built from TRBV9 and TRBJ2-5; a weak D match, TRBD1 (5 bases). CDR1 is SGDLS, CDR2 YYNGEE, per germline. The CDR3 totals 14 residues. V was shortened by 3 bases and J by 1 base, with 10 bases between the two germline ends. The CDR3 loop reads CASSGLGVQETQYF. The CDR3 DNA, read in part, is TGTGCCAGCAGCGGCCTAGGGGTCCAAGAGACC.

This clone was counted many times. The read ends 3 residues shy of where the CDR3 ends; the end is completed using the germline J gene. The rearrangement uses TRBV5-1 and TRBJ1-2; TRBD1 aligns across 10 bases. CDR1 SGHRS and CDR2 YFSETQ come from the germline V gene. CDR3 length: 14 residues. V was clipped by 0 bases and J by 6 bases; unmatched bases: 2. This CDR3 reads CASSLDGTGDGYTF. The part of the CDR3 DNA that was read is TGCGCCAGCAGCTTGGACGGGACAGGGGATGGC.

This clone was found many times. Read sequence stops 3 residues before the CDR3 end, and the germline J gene provides the missing end. This chain joins TRBV10-3 and TRBJ2-3; 9 nucleotides line up with TRBD2. Unmatched junction bases numbered 5, after V lost 10 bases and J lost 0 bases. The CDR3 covers 14 residues. From germline, CDR1 is ENHRY and CDR2 SYGVKD. CDR3: CATRLAESTDTQYF. CDR3 DNA (partial): TGTGCCACCCGACTAGCGGAGAGCACAGATACG.

This clone appeared many times. The read terminates 3 residues ahead of where the CDR3 ends, so the germline J gene completes it. This chain links TRBV2 with TRBJ1-5; perhaps TRBD1 as D (6 bases). The CDR3 is made up of 16 amino acids. V lost 4 bases, J lost 7 bases, and 20 bases lay in between. CDR1 is SNHLY, CDR2 FYNNEI, per germline. CDR3 amino acids: CASSGQGSTRGQPQHF. The sequenced CDR3 bases are TGTGCCAGCAGTGGCCAGGGGTCGACGCGGGGGCAGCCC.

This clone showed up many times. Coverage ceases 3 residues before the CDR3 finishes, and the germline J gene fills in the end. The rearrangement links TRBV30 to TRBJ2-3; TRBD2 agrees at 15 bases. In germline, CDR1 is GTSNPN, CDR2 SVGIG (reference sequence). The CDR3 is 16 residues long. CDR3 amino acids: CAWAPGTSGRTSTQYF. CDR3 DNA, as far as it was read: TGTGCCTGGGCCCCCGGGACTAGCGGGAGGACCAGCACG. Complete variable domain (other parts from reference TRBV30 and TRBJ2-3): SQTIHQWPATLVQPVGSPLSLECTVEGTSNPNLYWYRQAAGRGLQLLFYSVGIGQISSEVPQNLSASRPQDRQFILSSKKLLLSDSGFYLCAWAPGTSGRTSTQYFGPGTRLTVL.

This clone was seen ten or more times. The DNA ends 3 residues before the CDR3 does, and the rest of the CDR3 is filled in from the germline J gene. V and J are TRBV18 and TRBJ2-5; the match to TRBD2 covers 10 bases. Germline-derived CDR1 and CDR2 are KGHSH and LQKENI. The V gene end was trimmed by 6 bases and the J gene end by 0 bases; junction bases not matched to a gene: 4. This CDR3 has 15 residues. CDR3 DNA (partial): TGTGCCAGCTCCCAACTAGCGGGAAACCAAGAGACC. This gives the protein CASSQLAGNQET. The CDR3 in its entirety is CASSQLAGNQETQYF. Full variable domain (outside the CDR3, taken from reference TRBV18 and TRBJ2-5): NAGVMQNPRHLVRRRGQEARLRCSPMKGHSHVYWYRQLPEEGLKFMVYLQKENIIDESGMPKERFSAEFPKEGPSILRIQQVVRGDSAAYFCASSQLAGNQETQYFGPGTRLLVL.

About this clone: The read is 3 residues too short to cover the CDR3 end, so that end is filled in from the germline J gene. This chain links TRBV2 with TRBJ2-2; 9 positions match TRBD2. Germline-derived CDR1 and CDR2 are SNHLY and FYNNEI. J gave up 7 bases and V 11 bases, and 17 bases lay outside the gene matches. The CDR3 runs 16 residues. The CDR3 sequence is CARKGGVAGAGGELFF. CDR3 DNA (partial): TGTGCCCGCAAGGGGGGGGTAGCGGGGGCGGGCGGGGAG.

This clone was counted many times. The read ends 3 residues before the CDR3 terminus; that terminus is restored from the germline J gene. V usage is TRBV19 and J usage is TRBJ2-3; D might be TRBD2 (6 bases). Germline loops: CDR1 LNHDA, CDR2 SQIVND (reference sequence). The CDR3 extends over 19 amino acids. With 6 bases removed from V and 1 base from J, the gap between germline ends came to 26 bases. The CDR3 DNA, read in part, is TGTGCCAGTAGAAGGGCGCGGGCCGGAGGGAGTATCGGCACAGATACG. Translating it yields CASRRARAGGSIGTDT. The full CDR3 protein is CASRRARAGGSIGTDTQYF. The full variable domain, with the rest looked up from reference TRBV19 and TRBJ2-3, is DGGITQSPKYLFRKEGQNVTLSCEQNLNHDAMYWYRQDPGQGLRLIYYSQIVNDFQKGDIAEGYSVSREKKESFPLTVTSAQKNPTAFYLCASRRARAGGSIGTDTQYFGPGTRLTVL.

A note on this clone: The CDR3 goes on 3 residues after the read ends, and that part is filled in from the germline J gene. This chain connects TRBV7-9 to TRBJ1-2; perhaps TRBD1 as D (5 bases). The CDR3 loop spans 14 amino acids. The germline V and J ends were trimmed by 7 bases and 2 bases, with 14 bases remaining between them. CDR1 is SEHNR, CDR2 FQNEAQ, per germline (reference sequence). The CDR3 spells CASIPAGINYGYTF. The CDR3 bases that were read are TGTGCCAGCATTCCCGCAGGGATAAACTATGGC. Filled out from reference TRBV7-9 and TRBJ1-2, the complete variable domain reads DTGVSQNPRHKITKRGQNVTFRCDPISEHNRLYWYRQTLGQGPEFLTYFQNEAQLEKSRLLSDRFSAERPKGSFSTLEIQRTEQGDSAMYLCASIPAGINYGYTFGSGTRLTVV.